The 25 T cell receptor beta chains in this list originate from one sample, sequenced in a study of blood T cells in healthy people across ages. Primers used in a second PCR of roughly 6 to 12 cycles were a sample-barcoded 5' primer and a J-beta primer mix. TCRdb recomputed calls from the 5' RACE reads with MiXCR, one row per CDR3 protein. The table records hundreds of thousands of distinct CDR3 sequences, 40% to 45% of them present only once. Sequenced input: blood. The receptors were sampled from a man older than 75 in good health.

The rearrangement links TRBV29-1 to TRBJ2-7, with D perhaps TRBD1 or TRBD2 (5 bases each). CDR1 is SQVTM, CDR2 ANQGSEA, per germline. The CDR3 is 15 residues long. The V and J ends lost 3 bases and 6 bases respectively, with 21 bases between them. The CDR3: CSVDAPGASGVEQYF. The CDR3 DNA reads as TGCAGCGTTGATGCCCCCGGGGCTAGTGGCGTCGAGCAGTACTTC.

The V and J genes are TRBV5-5 and TRBJ2-3; D gene unclear. The germline V gene has CDR1 SGHKS and CDR2 YYEKEE (reference sequence). The CDR3 totals 13 residues. V lost 1 base and J lost 5, with 8 bases in between. DNA for the CDR3: TGTGCCAGCAGCTTGTATGACGGAGATACGCAGTATTTT. It translates to CASSLYDGDTQYF.

On this clonotype itself: The CDR3 does not end in the conserved phenylalanine or tryptophan, so this is likely a read error. The gene calls are TRBV20-1 and TRBJ2-7; 9 bases agree with TRBD2. The CDR3 is 14 residues long. Germline V gene sequence: CDR1 DFQATT, CDR2 SNEGSKA (reference sequence). Trimming at V came to 6 bases and at J to 7 bases, leaving 13 bases not matched to a gene. The CDR3 nucleotides are TGCAGTGCCCCATTTGCGGGAGGGGCCAATGAGCAGTACTTA. Translated, it gives CSAPFAGGANEQYL.

This clonotype appeared a few times. This chain links TRBV4-3 with TRBJ2-7; TRBD1 matches at 9 bases. Per germline, CDR1 LGHNA and CDR2 YSLEER. Trimming at V came to 0 bases and at J to 2 bases, leaving 8 bases not matched to a gene. The CDR3 is 17 amino acids. CDR3 sequence (DNA): TGCGCCAGCAGCCAAGATCTCCCCCGGGACAGGGCCTACGAGCAGTACTTC. The encoded protein is CASSQDLPRDRAYEQYF.

As concerns this clonotype: As the CDR3 is not closed by the conserved phenylalanine or tryptophan, this likely results from a read error. The gene calls are TRBV20-1 and TRBJ2-5; TRBD2 matches at 7 bases. From germline, CDR1 is DFQATT and CDR2 SNEGSKA (reference sequence). The junction had 16 bases not matched to a gene; V was cut back by 1 base and J by 11 bases. CDR3 length: 15 amino acids. For the CDR3, the DNA is TGCAGTGCTAGAGGACGGGGCGGGAGAACGCAGGAGCAGTACCTC. Translation gives CSARGRGGRTQEQYL.

Only a few counts were recorded for this clonotype. The CDR3 sequence is CASSYPAERELSETQYF. Written as DNA, the CDR3 is TGTGCCAGCAGTTACCCTGCGGAGCGGGAGTTATCAGAGACCCAGTACTTC. J is TRBJ2-5 and V is TRBV6-2 or TRBV6-3; 8 bases agree with TRBD2. Germline CDR1 is MNHEY and CDR2 is SVGEGT. The CDR3 loop spans 17 amino acids. The ends lost 2 bases at V and 4 bases at J; junction bases unmatched: 12.

V gene TRBV6-5 combines with J gene TRBJ2-5; 7 positions match TRBD1. After removal of 7 bases from V and 2 bases from J, the junction contained 13 bases not matched to a gene. CDR1 and CDR2 (germline): MNHEY, SVGAGI. CDR3 size: 16 residues. The DNA of the CDR3 is TGTGCCAGCAACAGATTAAACAGGGGATCACAAGAGACCCAGTACTTC. This codes for CASNRLNRGSQETQYF.

V gene TRBV4-2 combines with J gene TRBJ2-1; 8 bases are shared with TRBD1. The CDR3 length is 15 residues. Per the germline V gene, CDR1 is LGHNA and CDR2 is YNFKEQ. Trimming removed 1 base from V and 7 bases from J; junction bases left unmatched: 6. This CDR3 reads CASSQVGQGRNEQFF. The CDR3 nucleotides are TGTGCCAGCAGCCAAGTAGGACAGGGTCGGAATGAGCAGTTCTTC.

Worth noting for this clonotype: The junction shows a germline mismatch at one end, possibly a read error. V gene TRBV7-2 combines with J gene TRBJ2-3, with D perhaps TRBD2 (5 bases). This CDR3 spans 18 amino acids. The germline V gene has CDR1 SGHTA and CDR2 FQGNSA. The CDR3 is CAGSLSGVVRAVPDTQYF. The CDR3 coding sequence is TGTGCCGGCAGCTTATCCGGGGTAGTAAGGGCAGTGCCAGATACGCAGTATTTT.

This clonotype occurred a few times. This rearrangement joins TRBV29-1 to TRBJ2-1; the match to TRBD2 covers 12 bases. Germline CDR1 is SQVTM and CDR2 is ANQGSEA. This CDR3 contains 16 residues. J lost 1 base, V lost 8 bases, and 9 bases had no gene match. CDR3 DNA: TGCAGCCCTCAACTAGCGGGGGGTGGATCCTACAATGAGCAGTTCTTC. Its translation: CSPQLAGGGSYNEQFF.

The sample holds a few counts of this clonotype. With a much larger clone just one base away, this may be a read error. The V gene is TRBV29-1, the J gene TRBJ2-5, with D possibly being TRBD2 (6 bases). The ends were cut back, 4 bases at V and 11 bases at J, with 17 bases in the middle. Germline V lookup: CDR1 SQVTM, CDR2 ANQGSEA. The CDR3 has 12 residues. The CDR3 is CSVGWGVHGQYF. DNA of the CDR3: TGCAGCGTTGGGTGGGGGGTACACGGGCAGTACTTC.

This clonotype showed up many times. This chain uses TRBV29-1 with TRBJ2-7; D remains unclear. CDR1 is SQVTM, CDR2 ANQGSEA, per germline. This CDR3 contains 13 residues. V lost 0 bases, J lost 4 bases, and 10 bases lay in between. In nucleotides, the CDR3 is TGCAGCGTTGAAGATGGTGGACCGTACGAGCAGTACTTC. Encoded protein: CSVEDGGPYEQYF.

In the case of this clonotype: It may be a read error: a sequence one base away is much more abundant. The rearrangement joins TRBV7-2 to TRBJ2-1; 9 nucleotides match TRBD1. Trimming cost V 5 bases and J 10 bases; bases outside gene matches: 9. The germline V gene has CDR1 SGHTA and CDR2 FQGNSA. The CDR3 consists of 14 residues. CDR3 DNA: TGTGCCAGCAGCCGGGACAGGGCGGCTTACGAGCAGTTCTTC. It specifies CASSRDRAAYEQFF.

V gene TRBV6-2 or TRBV6-3 combines with J gene TRBJ2-7; 7 positions match TRBD2. Trimming took 6 bases from V and 5 from J; bases not matched to a gene: 4. CDR3 length equals 12 residues. Germline CDR1 reads MNHEY; CDR2 reads SVGEGT. The CDR3 loop reads CASSVGGDEQYF. The CDR3 DNA is TGTGCCAGCAGCGTGGGGGGGGACGAGCAGTACTTC.

This sequence joins TRBV7-6 and TRBJ1-2; the D gene is possibly TRBD1 (6 bases). The germline V and J ends were trimmed by 1 base and 4 bases, with 10 bases remaining between them. Germline values: CDR1 SGHVS, CDR2 FNYEAQ. The CDR3 extends over 14 amino acids. CDR3 sequence: CASSLVQGTYGYTF. The CDR3 DNA sequence: TGTGCCAGCAGCTTAGTCCAGGGGACCTATGGCTACACCTTC.

The CDR3 region is CASRATGGSGETQYF. The CDR3 coding sequence is TGTGCCAGCAGGGCTACAGGGGGCAGTGGGGAGACCCAGTACTTC. The chain couples TRBV2 to TRBJ2-5; TRBD1 matches 9 bases. V shed 6 bases, J shed 5 bases, and the junction held 10 bases outside the gene matches. Germline-derived CDR1 and CDR2 are SNHLY and FYNNEI. This CDR3 spans 15 amino acids.

This sequence joins TRBV5-1 and TRBJ2-1; 9 nucleotides line up with TRBD1. The V gene's germline CDR1 is SGHRS and CDR2 YFSETQ. The CDR3 loop spans 14 amino acids. The trim removed 4 bases at V and 6 bases at J, leaving 5 bases unmatched. The CDR3 here is CASSPRTGVNEQFF. CDR3 nucleotide sequence: TGCGCCAGCAGCCCCCGGACAGGGGTCAATGAGCAGTTCTTC.

This clonotype was observed a few times. The rearrangement links TRBV5-1 to TRBJ2-7, with 7 bases identical to TRBD2. Losses at the gene ends were 3 bases for V and 0 bases for J; bases not matched to a gene: 12. Germline assignment: CDR1 SGHRS and CDR2 YFSETQ. The CDR3 totals 17 residues. CDR3 region: CASSSPGGTKSSYEQYF. DNA of the CDR3: TGCGCCAGCAGCTCCCCCGGGGGGACGAAGAGCTCCTACGAGCAGTACTTC.

The chain uses TRBV20-1 and TRBJ2-1; 9 positions match TRBD2. The germline CDR1 and CDR2 sequences are DFQATT and SNEGSKA (reference sequence). The CDR3 length is 16 residues. J lost 6 bases, V lost 2 bases, and 11 bases had no gene match. The DNA for the CDR3 is TGCAGTGCTAGAAAGGGCGGGAGCGGGGGGCCCAATGAGCAGTTCTTC. Residues: CSARKGGSGGPNEQFF.

This clonotype came up a few times. V is TRBV20-1 and J is TRBJ2-6; D gene unclear. This CDR3 is 15 amino acids long. Between the trimmed V and J ends, which lost 6 bases and 1 base, there was a span of 13 bases. The germline gives CDR1 DFQATT, CDR2 SNEGSKA (reference sequence). The CDR3 DNA is TGCAGTGCCGCTACGCAAAGGTCTGGGGCCAACGTCCTGACTTTC. It translates to CSAATQRSGANVLTF.

Points on this clonotype: This sequence may be a read error, since a much larger clone differs from it by one base. In nucleotides, the CDR3 is TGCAGCGTTGCGGGACAGCTTGGAGATGAGCAGTACTTC. Translated: CSVAGQLGDEQYF. The V and J genes are TRBV29-1 and TRBJ2-5; the match to TRBD1 covers 7 bases. There are 13 residues in the CDR3. Trimming took 4 bases from V and 11 from J; bases not matched to a gene: 13. Germline values: CDR1 SQVTM, CDR2 ANQGSEA.

The rearrangement links TRBV7-2 to TRBJ1-5, with D possibly matching TRBD1 (6 bases). Germline lookup yields CDR1 SGHTA and CDR2 FQGNSA. This CDR3 comprises 15 residues. V was trimmed by 5 bases and J by 11 bases, leaving 22 bases between them. The CDR3 loop is CASSPSGGLICAQHF. The CDR3 DNA sequence: TGTGCCAGCAGCCCTAGTGGGGGCTTGATTTGCGCCCAGCATTTT.

V gene TRBV27 combines with J gene TRBJ2-4, with D perhaps TRBD1 (6 bases). V lost 4 bases and J 2 bases, leaving 9 bases between the germline ends. The germline V gene encodes CDR1 MNHEY and CDR2 SMNVEV (reference sequence). The CDR3 runs 14 residues. CDR3 coding DNA: TGTGCCAGCAGTTACAGGGCAACCAAAAACATTCAGTACTTC. The encoded protein is CASSYRATKNIQYF.

This clonotype was counted many times. The V call is TRBV10-3, the J call TRBJ2-3; D possibly uses TRBD1 or TRBD2 (6 bases each). V was clipped by 0 bases and J by 7 bases, with 17 bases between them. The CDR3 consists of 16 residues. Germline-derived CDR1 and CDR2 are ENHRY and SYGVKD. The CDR3 sequence: CAISESTGGKGNTQYF. As DNA, the CDR3 is TGTGCCATCAGTGAGTCGACCGGGGGCAAAGGGAATACGCAGTATTTT.

The rearrangement uses TRBV6-1 and TRBJ1-2; tentative D call: TRBD1 (5 bases). The germline V gene encodes CDR1 MNHNS and CDR2 SASEGT. The CDR3 spans 14 residues. V was clipped by 3 bases and J by 4 bases, with 12 bases between them. The CDR3 sequence: CASSETVAFYGYTF. In DNA form, the CDR3 reads TGTGCCAGCAGTGAGACAGTGGCTTTCTATGGCTACACCTTC.